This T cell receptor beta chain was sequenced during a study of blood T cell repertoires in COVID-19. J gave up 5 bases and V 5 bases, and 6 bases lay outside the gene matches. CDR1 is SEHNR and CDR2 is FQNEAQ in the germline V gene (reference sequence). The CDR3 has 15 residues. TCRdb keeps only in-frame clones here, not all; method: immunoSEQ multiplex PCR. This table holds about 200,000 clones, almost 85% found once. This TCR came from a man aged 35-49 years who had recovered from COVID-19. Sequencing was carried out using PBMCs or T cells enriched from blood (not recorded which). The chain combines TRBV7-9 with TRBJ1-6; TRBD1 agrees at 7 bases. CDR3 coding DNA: TGTGCCAGCAGCCGGACAGGCGTGAATAATTCACCCCTCCACTTT. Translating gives CASSRTGVNNSPLHF.